The sequence of this T cell receptor beta chain was determined in a study of blood T cell repertoires in COVID-19. The V gene's germline CDR1 is MNHEY and CDR2 SVGAGI. V lost 7 bases to trimming and J lost 3 bases, with 13 bases between them. This CDR3 region has 14 residues. As originally analysed: Estimation of nucleated cell counts relied on the amplification of reference gene primers. Method: immunoSEQ multiplex PCR; TCRdb's copy keeps in-frame clones and lacks some. The V and J calls and clone size are taken from that table; D and trimming were inferred from the DNA. The sample has approximately 250,000 clones, 85% seen once; the top ten hold roughly 6.4%.

Sequencing was performed on peripheral blood. J is TRBJ1-3 and V is TRBV6-5, with a tentative D call TRBD1 (6 bases). This receptor was taken from a woman in her sixties or seventies with active or convalescent COVID-19. CDR3 bases: TGTGCCAGCACTGTCGACAGGATTGGAAACACCATATATTTT. Amino acid sequence: CASTVDRIGNTIYF.